This T cell receptor (beta chain) was documented in a study of identical twins. In its sample, this clonotype was seen a few times. Its antigen is undetermined. Via MiXCR, TCRdb re-called the 5' RACE reads, giving one row per CDR3 protein. Seen here are hundreds of thousands of distinct CDR3 sequences, 18% observed once, and the top ten hold roughly 13%. General observations from the study: Cord blood beta clonotypes that were abundant carried fewer insertions, and memory repertoires showed no such trend.

The germline V gene encodes CDR1 SGHVS and CDR2 FQNEAQ. Trimming removed 1 base from V and 2 bases from J, with 10 bases in between. The CDR3 consists of 15 residues. The same data also went into a second study, on T cells expressing NK-cell markers.

V usage is TRBV7-8 and J usage is TRBJ2-3, with D possibly matching TRBD2 (6 bases). This sequence originates from a woman aged 18-29 years in good health. The material sequenced was PBMCs. The chain's CDR3 is CASSLVGGYTDTQYF. The CDR3 region has the DNA TGTGCCAGCAGCTTAGTCGGGGGATACACAGATACGCAGTATTTT.